Below are 9 T cell receptor beta chains sequenced from a single sample in a study of regulatory T cells in long-lasting Graves disease. Time point denoted: newly diagnosed GD, antithyroid drugs for less than 3 months. Preparation of the TCR library used RNA extracted from PBMCs. The TCR beta library used iRepertoire HTBI primers with Arm-PCR amplification of CDR3. TCRdb re-called the multiplex PCR reads with MiXCR, one entry per CDR3 protein. The data hold approximately 480,000 distinct CDR3 sequences, with 15% to 20% observed a single time. This sample was also put to use in a study of T cells in Graves' hyperthyroidism and ophthalmopathy.

The sequenced sample was peripheral blood mononuclear cells (PBMCs), obtained at new diagnosis, from a patient treated with antithyroid drugs. The receptors here all came from a man aged 35 to 55 with Graves disease.

The V and J genes are TRBV27 and TRBJ1-5, with D possibly being TRBD1 (5 bases). The CDR3 contains 14 residues. The ends were cut back, 2 bases at V and 3 bases at J, with 8 bases in the middle. CDR1 MNHEY and CDR2 SMNVEV come from the germline V gene (reference sequence). In DNA, the CDR3 is TGTGCCAGCAGTTTAAGGGGTCCCAATCAGCCCCAGCATTTT. It yields the protein CASSLRGPNQPQHF.

This clonotype was detected a few times. J is TRBJ2-1 and V is TRBV19, with D unresolved. The CDR3 runs 13 residues. V dropped 3 bases and J dropped 8 bases, with 11 bases sitting between them. Germline values: CDR1 LNHDA, CDR2 SQIVND (reference sequence). CDR3 region: CASSIGESDEQFF. For the CDR3, the DNA is TGTGCCAGTAGTATTGGGGAATCGGATGAGCAGTTCTTC.

This clonotype was seen at least ten times. The gene calls are TRBV12-3 or TRBV12-4 and TRBJ2-7; D is uncertain. Trimming left V 1 base short and J 6 bases short, with 7 bases between. This CDR3 has 12 residues. CDR3 nucleotides: TGTGCCAGCAGTTTAGGACTCCGCGAGCAGTACTTC. Amino acid sequence: CASSLGLREQYF.

Many counts were recorded for this clonotype. The chain links TRBV20-1 to TRBJ2-7; D possibly uses TRBD1 or TRBD2 (6 bases each). The length of the CDR3 is 12 residues. Germline V gene data show CDR1 as DFQATT and CDR2 as SNEGSKA (reference sequence). This chain's CDR3 is CGAGGRVDEQYF. CDR3 DNA: TGCGGCGCTGGGGGGCGCGTCGACGAGCAGTACTTC.

The V and J genes are TRBV15 and TRBJ2-3; 12 nucleotides line up with TRBD2. Germline lookup yields CDR1 LNHNV and CDR2 YYDKDF (reference sequence). CDR3 length: 18 residues. The trim removed 4 bases at V and 0 bases at J, leaving 8 bases unmatched. In DNA form, the CDR3 reads TGTGCCACCAGCACCCGACTAGCGGGAGCGAGGAGCACAGATACGCAGTATTTT. Translation: CATSTRLAGARSTDTQYF.

This clonotype was found many times. The chain recombines TRBV3-1 with TRBJ1-5; no reliable D call. Trimming took 1 base from V and 6 from J, leaving 7 bases between them. CDR3 length equals 13 residues. Per the germline V gene, CDR1 is LGHDT and CDR2 is YNNKEL (reference sequence). This chain's CDR3 is CASSQGWGQPQHF. CDR3 coding DNA: TGTGCCAGCAGCCAAGGCTGGGGTCAGCCCCAGCATTTT.

This clonotype was detected ten times or more. V gene TRBV7-9 combines with J gene TRBJ2-1; D may be TRBD1 (6 bases). V lost 5 bases, J lost 7 bases, and 21 bases lay in between. Germline CDR1 reads SEHNR; CDR2 reads FQNEAQ (reference sequence). This CDR3 contains 16 residues. The CDR3 region is CASSTVRGRERNEQFF. The DNA for the CDR3 is TGTGCCAGCAGCACGGTCAGGGGAAGGGAAAGGAATGAGCAGTTCTTC.

The gene calls are TRBV20-1 and TRBJ2-2, with 8 bases fitting TRBD2. The V gene's germline CDR1 is DFQATT and CDR2 SNEGSKA (reference sequence). The CDR3 has 13 amino acids. J gave up 8 bases and V 5 bases, and 7 bases lay outside the gene matches. This chain's CDR3 is CSAGRLARGELFF. The CDR3 nucleotides read TGCAGTGCTGGGAGACTAGCGAGGGGGGAGCTGTTTTTT.

This clonotype was observed at least ten times. The rearrangement uses TRBV3-1 and TRBJ1-5; D call uncertain. Trimming removed 4 bases from V and 0 bases from J, with 7 bases in between. CDR1 is LGHDT, CDR2 YNNKEL, per germline (reference sequence). The length of the CDR3 is 14 residues. Written as DNA, the CDR3 is TGTGCCAGCAGCCGATCAAATAGCAATCAGCCCCAGCATTTT. This codes for CASSRSNSNQPQHF. Using reference TRBV3-1 and TRBJ1-5 for the parts outside the CDR3, the full variable domain is DTAVSQTPKYLVTQMGNDKSIKCEQNLGHDTMYWYKQDSKKFLKIMFSYNNKELIINETVPNRFSPKSPDKAHLNLHINSLELGDSAVYFCASSRSNSNQPQHFGDGTRLSIL.